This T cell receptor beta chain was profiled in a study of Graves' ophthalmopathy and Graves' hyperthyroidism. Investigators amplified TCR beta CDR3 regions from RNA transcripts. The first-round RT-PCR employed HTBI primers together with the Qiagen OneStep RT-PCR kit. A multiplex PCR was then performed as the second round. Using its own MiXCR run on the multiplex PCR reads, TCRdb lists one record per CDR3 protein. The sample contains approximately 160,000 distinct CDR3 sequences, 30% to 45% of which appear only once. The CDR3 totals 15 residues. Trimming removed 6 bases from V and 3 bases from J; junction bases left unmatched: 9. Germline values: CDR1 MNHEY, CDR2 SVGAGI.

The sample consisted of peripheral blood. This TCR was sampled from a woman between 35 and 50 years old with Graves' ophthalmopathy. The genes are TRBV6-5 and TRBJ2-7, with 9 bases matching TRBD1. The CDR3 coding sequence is TGTGCCAGCAGATTACGGTACAGGGGGCTCTACGAGCAGTACTTC. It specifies CASRLRYRGLYEQYF.